Listed here are 29 T cell receptor beta chains from one sample, sequenced in a study of identical twins. MiXCR, applied by TCRdb to the 5' RACE reads, yields one record per CDR3 protein. The sample holds under 350,000 distinct CDR3 sequences, around 9.7% seen once. Separately, the same data were catalogued under a study of yellow fever vaccine responses in identical twins.

Sequencing input: CD8+ T cells sorted from blood. The receptors shown here come from a woman aged 18-30 years in good health.

The sample holds a few counts of this clonotype. The rearrangement uses TRBV20-1 and TRBJ2-7; D may be TRBD1 (6 bases). Germline assignment: CDR1 DFQATT and CDR2 SNEGSKA (reference sequence). The length of the CDR3 is 13 residues. Trimming removed 3 bases at V and 0 bases at J, with 9 bases between. The CDR3 reads CSASDRHSYEQYF. The CDR3 coding sequence is TGCAGTGCTAGCGACAGGCACTCCTACGAGCAGTACTTC.

This clonotype was seen a handful of times. This chain joins TRBV2 and TRBJ2-6; D unresolved. The V gene's germline CDR1 is SNHLY and CDR2 FYNNEI. Trimming cost V 9 bases and J 3 bases, with 18 bases left between them. CDR3 length: 16 residues. The CDR3 bases are TGTGCCAGAGGTGGGCAGGACCCCGGTGGGGCCAACGTCCTGACTTTC. Its protein product is CARGGQDPGGANVLTF.

CDR3 DNA: TGTGCCATCAGTGATGCGGCGGAGTCGAGCTATGGCTACACCTTC. It is translated as CAISDAAESSYGYTF. The rearrangement uses TRBV10-3 and TRBJ1-2; D is uncertain. CDR1 and CDR2 from the germline V gene are ENHRY and SYGVKD. This CDR3 has 15 residues. Trimming left V 3 bases short and J 4 bases short, with 15 bases between.

There are a few counts of this clonotype. The chain has TRBV11-2 and TRBJ2-2; 8 bases are a match to TRBD1. Germline lookup yields CDR1 SGHAT and CDR2 FQNNGV. With 1 base clipped from V and 11 bases from J, the junction kept 3 bases outside the gene matches. The CDR3 has 13 amino acids. Here the CDR3 DNA reads TGTGCCAGCAGCTTAGCCGCAGGGGGCGAGCTGTTTTTT. The encoded protein is CASSLAAGGELFF.

This clonotype was seen a handful of times. CDR3 sequence reads: CASRDRATDTQYF. The CDR3 DNA is TGTGCCAGCCGTGACAGGGCCACAGATACGCAGTATTTT. The chain combines TRBV9 with TRBJ2-3, with 7 bases lining up with TRBD1. The junction had 4 bases not matched to a gene; V was cut back by 7 bases and J by 2 bases. This CDR3 spans 13 amino acids. The germline V gene has CDR1 SGDLS and CDR2 YYNGEE.

This clonotype was detected ten times or more. The rearrangement joins TRBV28 to TRBJ2-7; D is unclear. CDR3 size: 14 residues. From germline, CDR1 is MDHEN and CDR2 SYDVKM. V lost 6 bases and J 4 bases, leaving 16 bases between the germline ends. The CDR3, as DNA: TGTGCCAGCAGCCTCGGAGACCTGGCTTACGAGCAGTACTTC. Protein sequence: CASSLGDLAYEQYF. The full variable domain, with the rest looked up from reference TRBV28 and TRBJ2-7, is DVKVTQSSRYLVKRTGEKVFLECVQDMDHENMFWYRQDPGLGLRLIYFSYDVKMKEKGDIPEGYSVSREKKERFSLILESASTNQTSMYLCASSLGDLAYEQYFGPGTRLTVT.

On this clonotype itself: Being one base from a much bigger clone, this may be a read error. The genes are TRBV4-1 and TRBJ2-1; D not certain. The CDR3 consists of 15 residues. Per germline, CDR1 MGHRA and CDR2 YSYEKL. V dropped 0 bases and J dropped 0 bases, with 6 bases sitting between them. The CDR3 region is CASSQDTSSYNEQFF. The CDR3 coding sequence is TGCGCCAGCAGCCAAGACACGAGCTCCTACAATGAGCAGTTCTTC.

This clonotype has just a few counts. The genes are TRBV5-6 and TRBJ2-7; TRBD2 matches at 7 bases. Germline trimming cut 0 bases from V and 3 bases from J; bases unmatched to any gene: 12. Looked up from germline, CDR1 is SGHDT and CDR2 is YYEEEE. This CDR3 contains 17 residues. The CDR3 region has the DNA TGTGCCAGCAGCTTGGCGTTCAGCGGGATGTTGAGCTACGAGCAGTACTTC. Amino acids: CASSLAFSGMLSYEQYF. Combining the CDR3 with reference TRBV5-6 and TRBJ2-7 gives the whole variable domain DAGVTQSPTHLIKTRGQQVTLRCSPKSGHDTVSWYQQALGQGPQFIFQYYEEEERQRGNFPDRFSGHQFPNYSSELNVNALLLGDSALYLCASSLAFSGMLSYEQYFGPGTRLTVT.

This clonotype was detected only a few times. The chain employs TRBV20-1 and TRBJ1-1, with TRBD1 matching 8 bases. Trimming cost V 0 bases and J 8 bases; bases outside gene matches: 5. CDR1 and CDR2 (germline): DFQATT, SNEGSKA (reference sequence). The CDR3 is 13 amino acids. CDR3 nucleotides: TGCAGTGCTAGAGATTTGCGACAGGGGGAAGCTTTCTTT. Encoded protein: CSARDLRQGEAFF.

The chain combines TRBV7-9 with TRBJ2-1; 7 bases agree with TRBD1. With V trimmed by 10 bases and J by 4 bases, 10 bases remained unmatched. There are 14 residues in the CDR3. Germline CDR1 is SEHNR and CDR2 is FQNEAQ (reference sequence). The CDR3 coding sequence is TGTGCCACCGAACCCGGGACAGCATACAATGAGCAGTTCTTC. This codes for CATEPGTAYNEQFF.

As to this clonotype: This could be a read error, since a much larger clone is one nucleotide away. The chain has TRBV20-1 and TRBJ2-1, with D perhaps TRBD1 or TRBD2 (5 bases each). From germline, CDR1 is DFQATT and CDR2 SNEGSKA (reference sequence). The CDR3 consists of 16 residues. CDR3 residues: CCARPGGWGPYNEQFF. The CDR3 DNA sequence: TGCTGTGCTCGCCCGGGCGGGTGGGGCCCCTACAATGAGCAGTTCTTC.

This clonotype was found a few times. This chain uses TRBV4-1 with TRBJ2-1; TRBD2 might be the D (6 bases). Trimming pared 0 bases from V and 8 bases from J, leaving 17 bases between. Germline V gives CDR1 MGHRA, CDR2 YSYEKL. The CDR3 is made up of 16 amino acids. CDR3 nucleotide sequence: TGCGCCAGCAGCCAAGATTGTTGCGGGATGGCGGATGAGCAGTTCTTC. It is translated as CASSQDCCGMADEQFF.

This clonotype was seen a handful of times. This rearrangement joins TRBV28 to TRBJ1-1, with a tentative D call TRBD1 (5 bases). The CDR3 consists of 14 residues. The V end was cut by 5 bases, the J end by 1 base, with 11 bases between. The germline CDR1 and CDR2 sequences are MDHEN and SYDVKM. The CDR3 nucleotides read TGTGCCAGCAGTCGACAGTGGGCGAACACTGAAGCTTTCTTT. This encodes CASSRQWANTEAFF.

V gene TRBV7-2 combines with J gene TRBJ2-2; D remains unclear. Deletions cut 5 bases from V and 10 bases from J, with 20 bases between. The CDR3 is made up of 15 amino acids. Germline CDR1 and CDR2: SGHTA and FQGNSA. The CDR3 DNA reads TGTGCCAGCAGCCTGAACTTACTCCCGGACCAGGAGCTGTTTTTT. Amino acid sequence: CASSLNLLPDQELFF.

The table lists this clonotype with a few counts. The rearrangement uses TRBV7-9 and TRBJ2-1; weak D call: TRBD2 (5 bases). Germline V gene sequence: CDR1 SEHNR, CDR2 FQNEAQ (reference sequence). The CDR3 is made up of 14 amino acids. V was pared by 1 base and J by 6 bases, with 10 bases between. CDR3: CASSLEPGSNEQFF. CDR3 bases: TGTGCCAGCAGCTTAGAACCGGGAAGCAATGAGCAGTTCTTC.

The rearrangement joins TRBV12-3 or TRBV12-4 to TRBJ2-4; D remains unclear. Trimming took 7 bases from V and 6 from J, leaving 13 bases between them. The CDR3 has 13 residues. For the CDR3, the DNA is TGTGCCAGCACCGAGTCTCGGGTAAACATTCAGTACTTC. It specifies CASTESRVNIQYF.

This clonotype was recorded many times. The V gene is TRBV12-3 or TRBV12-4, the J gene TRBJ2-7; TRBD1 matches 10 bases. V lost 5 bases and J lost 3; bases outside the gene matches: 7. This CDR3 is built from 15 residues. The CDR3 here is CASSPLTGGIYEQYF. CDR3 sequence (DNA): TGTGCCAGCAGTCCGTTGACAGGGGGCATCTACGAGCAGTACTTC.

There are a few counts of this clonotype. The chain joins TRBV7-9 to TRBJ1-6; 11 nucleotides agree with TRBD1. The V segment lost 5 bases and the J segment 6 bases; nucleotides outside the gene matches: 6. This CDR3 comprises 16 residues. Germline V lookup: CDR1 SEHNR, CDR2 FQNEAQ (reference sequence). CDR3 in DNA: TGTGCCAGCAGCCCCGGACAGGGGGCAAGTAATTCACCCCTCCACTTT. Its translation is CASSPGQGASNSPLHF.

This clonotype was counted many times. The rearrangement uses TRBV6-4 and TRBJ1-5, with a possible D match to TRBD1 (6 bases). This CDR3 is 16 amino acids long. Trimming shortened V by 3 bases and J by 3 bases, and 15 bases separated the two germline ends. In germline, CDR1 is MRHNA, CDR2 SNTAGT. CDR3 sequence: CASSEGPGQFNQPQHF. The CDR3 DNA sequence: TGTGCCAGCAGTGAGGGCCCTGGACAGTTCAATCAGCCCCAGCATTTT.

This clonotype has at least ten counts. Compared with germline, one end of the junction differs, possibly owing to a read error. The CDR3 DNA sequence: TGTGCCAGCAGCTTAGGCGGGAGCTCCTACGAGCAGTACTTC. This codes for CASSLGGSSYEQYF. J is TRBJ2-7 and V is TRBV5-1; 7 bases are a match to TRBD2. The CDR3 consists of 14 residues. The germline V gene encodes CDR1 SGHRS and CDR2 YFSETQ.

Written as DNA, the CDR3 is TGTGCCACCAGCAGAGGGCTTTGGGGCCAGGGTAAACACACCGGGGAGCTGTTTTTT. Translated: CATSRGLWGQGKHTGELFF. The V call is TRBV15, the J call TRBJ2-2; D may be TRBD1 (5 bases). CDR3 length: 19 amino acids. The V and J ends lost 1 base and 3 bases respectively, with 21 bases between them. Looked up from germline, CDR1 is LNHNV and CDR2 is YYDKDF (reference sequence).

The chain has TRBV10-3 and TRBJ2-7; D not resolved. This CDR3 has 12 residues. V lost 8 bases, J lost 2 bases, and 10 bases lay in between. Germline V gives CDR1 ENHRY, CDR2 SYGVKD. CDR3 sequence: CAIRNATYEQYF. The CDR3 coding sequence is TGTGCCATCCGGAACGCAACCTACGAGCAGTACTTC.

Notes on this clonotype: This may come from a read error, since a much larger clone is one base off. The chain links TRBV20-1 to TRBJ2-2, with TRBD2 matching 11 bases. This CDR3 spans 16 amino acids. Germline-derived CDR1 and CDR2 are DFQATT and SNEGSKA (reference sequence). CDR3 sequence: CCAREGTSGDTGELFF. CDR3 in DNA: TGCTGTGCTAGAGAAGGGACTAGCGGAGACACCGGGGAGCTGTTTTTT.

The table lists this clonotype with a few counts. The CDR3 DNA sequence: TGCAGTGCTGGGCACAACACTGAAGCTTTCTTT. Translated: CSAGHNTEAFF. The chain carries TRBV20-1 and TRBJ1-1; D not certain. The V gene lost 5 bases and the J gene lost 2 bases, with 6 bases spanning the gap. The CDR3 spans 11 residues. Germline CDR1 reads DFQATT; CDR2 reads SNEGSKA (reference sequence).

At least ten counts were recorded for this clonotype. The V gene is TRBV12-3 or TRBV12-4, the J gene TRBJ2-2, with a weak D call TRBD2 (5 bases). The CDR3 is 16 amino acids. Trimming pared 6 bases from V and 0 bases from J, leaving 14 bases between. CDR3 sequence (DNA): TGTGCCAGCAGCTCACTCCGGGAAACGAACACCGGGGAGCTGTTTTTT. Encoded protein: CASSSLRETNTGELFF.

This clonotype was counted at least ten times. V gene TRBV28 combines with J gene TRBJ2-2, with D possibly being TRBD1 (6 bases). There are 16 residues in the CDR3. V lost 2 bases, J lost 5 bases, and 15 bases lay in between. Germline loops: CDR1 MDHEN, CDR2 SYDVKM. As DNA, the CDR3 is TGTGCCAGCAGTTTAAACCCGGGACACTTAACCGGGGAGCTGTTTTTT. Translation: CASSLNPGHLTGELFF.

This chain connects TRBV6-2 or TRBV6-3 to TRBJ2-5; maybe TRBD2 (6 bases). Trimming pared 0 bases from V and 4 bases from J, leaving 15 bases between. The CDR3 is 16 residues long. Germline V gene lookup returns CDR1 MNHEY and CDR2 SVGEGT. The CDR3 region has the DNA TGTGCCAGCAGTTACTCCGGGACTGCAGATATAGAGACCCAGTACTTC. This translates into CASSYSGTADIETQYF.

This clonotype was observed a handful of times. J is TRBJ2-3 and V is TRBV9; the match to TRBD2 covers 8 bases. The V segment lost 2 bases and the J segment 2 bases; nucleotides outside the gene matches: 7. The CDR3 consists of 16 residues. Per germline, CDR1 SGDLS and CDR2 YYNGEE. The CDR3 sequence: CASSVHSGIDTDTQYF. In DNA, the CDR3 is TGTGCCAGCAGCGTCCATAGCGGGATCGACACAGATACGCAGTATTTT.

The sample holds many counts of this clonotype. This chain connects TRBV12-3 or TRBV12-4 to TRBJ1-5; TRBD1 might be the D (6 bases). Trimming removed 5 bases at V and 2 bases at J, with 19 bases between. The CDR3 runs 17 residues. The CDR3 DNA follows: TGTGCCAGCAGTCCCCTGGGGGGGGGCTACGGCAATCAGCCCCAGCATTTT. Its protein is CASSPLGGGYGNQPQHF.